This TCR beta chain was captured in a study of blood T cell repertoires in COVID-19. This clone has only one observation. Only in-frame clones appear in the TCRdb table, and some are missing; sequencing was by immunoSEQ multiplex PCR. In the table there are some 300,000 clones, about 90% of which are singletons. The CDR3 totals 15 residues. Per the germline V gene, CDR1 is MNHEY and CDR2 is SMNVEV (reference sequence). The V gene lost 5 bases and the J gene lost 0 bases, with 11 bases spanning the gap. The chain is built from TRBV27 and TRBJ1-3; D gene unclear. What was sequenced was PBMCs or T cells enriched from blood (not recorded which). The TCR originated in a woman aged 50 to 60 who had been exposed to COVID-19. CDR3 in amino acids: CASSTTGSSGNTIYF. CDR3 bases: TGTGCCAGCAGTACAACGGGAAGCTCTGGAAACACCATATATTTT.